Listed below are T cell receptor beta chains from one sample, sequenced in a study of cytomegalovirus exposure and HLA in healthy donors. Only in-frame clones appear in the TCRdb table, and some are missing; sequencing was by immunoSEQ multiplex PCR. The profile shows about 170,000 clones, approximately 85% of them singletons. The sequencing sample was made of PBMCs. The source is a man between 18 and 35 years old in good health and CMV-seropositive. Each CDR3 is given with its conserved first and last residue. Each record gives: clone size, J gene, D gene, V gene, CDR3 protein, CDR3 DNA. A D gene is named only where the DNA matches it firmly. Rows give clone size only sometimes, using once, few, many, or a class for an expanded clone.

clone_size: .; j_call: TRBJ1-5; d_call: .; v_call: TRBV4-2; cdr3_aa: CASSNSNQPQHF; cdr3_nt: TGTGCCAGCAGCAACTCGAATCAGCCCCAGCATTTT
clone_size: few; j_call: TRBJ1-5; d_call: .; v_call: TRBV10-3; cdr3_aa: CAISERPGGGQPQHF; cdr3_nt: TGTGCCATCAGTGAGAGGCCCGGGGGAGGGCAGCCCCAGCATTTT
clone_size: .; j_call: TRBJ1-4; d_call: .; v_call: TRBV7-9; cdr3_aa: CASSLTESTNEKLFF; cdr3_nt: TGTGCCAGCAGCTTAACAGAATCAACTAATGAAAAACTGTTTTTT
clone_size: .; j_call: TRBJ2-3; d_call: .; v_call: TRBV29-1; cdr3_aa: CSVSRQGTDTQYF; cdr3_nt: TGCAGCGTTTCCCGACAGGGCACAGATACGCAGTATTTT
clone_size: .; j_call: TRBJ2-7; d_call: .; v_call: TRBV13; cdr3_aa: CASSLSKSYEQYF; cdr3_nt: TGTGCCAGCAGCTTGAGCAAGTCCTACGAGCAGTACTTC
clone_size: few; j_call: TRBJ2-7; d_call: TRBD2; v_call: TRBV18; cdr3_aa: CASSPQRGAYEQYF; cdr3_nt: TGTGCCAGCTCACCACAGCGGGGGGCCTACGAGCAGTACTTC
clone_size: .; j_call: TRBJ2-1; d_call: TRBD2; v_call: TRBV7-9; cdr3_aa: CSSSSTAGASSYNEQFF; cdr3_nt: TGTTCCAGCAGCTCGACAGCGGGGGCAAGCTCCTACAATGAGCAGTTCTTC
clone_size: .; j_call: TRBJ2-7; d_call: TRBD2; v_call: TRBV7-2; cdr3_aa: CASSLEGPAGGSYEQYF; cdr3_nt: TGTGCCAGCAGCTTAGAAGGTCCAGCGGGGGGTTCCTACGAGCAGTACTTC
clone_size: .; j_call: TRBJ2-5; d_call: TRBD1; v_call: TRBV4-1; cdr3_aa: CASSQRHGTERQETQYF; cdr3_nt: TGCGCCAGCAGCCAACGACATGGGACAGAGAGACAAGAGACCCAGTACTTC
clone_size: .; j_call: TRBJ2-3; d_call: TRBD2; v_call: TRBV15; cdr3_aa: CATSRGLAGVTDTQYF; cdr3_nt: TGTGCCACCAGCAGGGGGCTAGCGGGGGTCACAGATACGCAGTATTTT
clone_size: .; j_call: TRBJ1-2; d_call: .; v_call: TRBV4-3; cdr3_aa: CASSHRNYGYTF; cdr3_nt: TGCGCCAGCAGCCACCGTAATTATGGCTACACCTTC
clone_size: .; j_call: TRBJ1-1; d_call: TRBD1; v_call: TRBV15; cdr3_aa: CATSRTTGSTEAFF; cdr3_nt: TGTGCCACCAGCAGAACGACAGGGAGCACTGAAGCTTTCTTT
clone_size: once; j_call: TRBJ1-4; d_call: TRBD1; v_call: TRBV5-4; cdr3_aa: CASSRKTGSNEKLFF; cdr3_nt: TGTGCCAGCAGCCGTAAGACAGGGAGTAATGAAAAACTGTTTTTT
clone_size: .; j_call: TRBJ2-3; d_call: .; v_call: TRBV15; cdr3_aa: CATSRDAGTTDTQYF; cdr3_nt: TGTGCCACCAGCAGAGATGCGGGGACTACAGATACGCAGTATTTT
clone_size: .; j_call: TRBJ1-4; d_call: .; v_call: TRBV11-3; cdr3_aa: CASSSPQGPTNEKLFF; cdr3_nt: TGTGCCAGCAGCTCTCCCCAGGGGCCCACTAATGAAAAACTGTTTTTT
clone_size: .; j_call: TRBJ2-7; d_call: TRBD1; v_call: TRBV27; cdr3_aa: CASSLAPGGPYEQYF; cdr3_nt: TGTGCCAGCAGTTTAGCGCCAGGGGGTCCCTACGAGCAGTACTTC
clone_size: .; j_call: TRBJ1-1; d_call: .; v_call: TRBV11-3; cdr3_aa: CASSLQGGTEAFF; cdr3_nt: TGTGCCAGCAGCTTACAGGGCGGCACTGAAGCTTTCTTT
clone_size: .; j_call: TRBJ2-2; d_call: .; v_call: TRBV23-1; cdr3_aa: CASSPLTGNTGELFF; cdr3_nt: TGCGCCAGCAGTCCTCTGACAGGGAACACCGGGGAGCTGTTTTTT
clone_size: once; j_call: TRBJ1-1; d_call: .; v_call: TRBV5-1; cdr3_aa: CASSSAGARTEAFF; cdr3_nt: TGCGCCAGCAGCTCCGCGGGGGCAAGGACTGAAGCTTTCTTT
clone_size: .; j_call: TRBJ2-3; d_call: TRBD2; v_call: TRBV15; cdr3_aa: CATSSPGLAIDTQYF; cdr3_nt: TGTGCCACCAGCAGTCCCGGACTAGCAATAGATACGCAGTATTTT
clone_size: .; j_call: TRBJ2-4; d_call: TRBD1; v_call: TRBV7-9; cdr3_aa: CASSRRTGTKNIQYF; cdr3_nt: TGTGCCAGCAGCCGTAGGACAGGGACAAAAAACATTCAGTACTTC
clone_size: .; j_call: TRBJ1-1; d_call: .; v_call: TRBV11-3; cdr3_aa: CASSLAGRNTEAFF; cdr3_nt: TGTGCCAGCAGCTTAGCGGGGAGGAACACTGAAGCTTTCTTT
clone_size: .; j_call: TRBJ2-1; d_call: .; v_call: TRBV9; cdr3_aa: CASSQLSSYNEQFF; cdr3_nt: TGTGCCAGCAGCCAACTATCATCCTACAATGAGCAGTTCTTC
clone_size: .; j_call: TRBJ2-1; d_call: .; v_call: TRBV5-1; cdr3_aa: CASSLAGVGSGYNEQFF; cdr3_nt: TGCGCCAGCAGCTTGGCGGGGGTAGGGTCAGGGTACAATGAGCAGTTCTTC
clone_size: once; j_call: TRBJ2-7; d_call: .; v_call: TRBV18; cdr3_aa: CASSPPTVAYEQYF; cdr3_nt: TGTGCCAGCTCACCACCGACAGTAGCCTACGAGCAGTACTTC
clone_size: .; j_call: TRBJ2-5; d_call: TRBD2; v_call: TRBV5-4; cdr3_aa: CASSLKLAGGPQYF; cdr3_nt: TGTGCCAGCAGCTTAAAACTAGCGGGGGGACCCCAGTACTTC
clone_size: .; j_call: TRBJ2-1; d_call: .; v_call: TRBV27; cdr3_aa: CASSFTETNNEQFF; cdr3_nt: TGTGCCAGCAGTTTCACCGAGACTAACAATGAGCAGTTCTTC
clone_size: once; j_call: TRBJ2-5; d_call: .; v_call: TRBV18; cdr3_aa: CASSLLGARETQYF; cdr3_nt: TGTGCCAGCTCACTGTTGGGGGCCCGGGAGACCCAGTACTTC
clone_size: .; j_call: TRBJ2-2; d_call: TRBD1; v_call: TRBV7-9; cdr3_aa: CASSSGQGGGNTGELFF; cdr3_nt: TGTGCCAGCAGCTCGGGACAGGGAGGAGGAAACACCGGGGAGCTGTTTTTT
clone_size: .; j_call: TRBJ2-1; d_call: .; v_call: TRBV6-5; cdr3_aa: CASSYDRYNEQFF; cdr3_nt: TGTGCCAGCAGTTACGACAGATACAATGAGCAGTTCTTC
clone_size: few; j_call: TRBJ2-4; d_call: TRBD2; v_call: TRBV10-3; cdr3_aa: CAIRASSGAPSQYF; cdr3_nt: TGTGCCATCAGAGCCTCTAGCGGGGCCCCTAGTCAGTACTTC
clone_size: .; j_call: TRBJ1-5; d_call: .; v_call: TRBV30; cdr3_aa: CAWSRIGVSQPQHF; cdr3_nt: TGTGCCTGGAGTAGGATCGGGGTTTCTCAGCCCCAGCATTTT
clone_size: .; j_call: TRBJ1-1; d_call: .; v_call: TRBV7-2; cdr3_aa: CASSLGSEAFF; cdr3_nt: TGTGCCAGCAGCCTCGGGTCTGAAGCTTTCTTT
clone_size: once; j_call: TRBJ2-7; d_call: .; v_call: TRBV5-5; cdr3_aa: CASRLNSGERREQYF; cdr3_nt: TGTGCCAGCAGGTTAAATTCAGGGGAGCGGAGGGAGCAGTACTTC
clone_size: .; j_call: TRBJ2-7; d_call: .; v_call: TRBV7-7; cdr3_aa: CASSPGGYEQYF; cdr3_nt: TGTGCCAGCAGCCCCGGCGGCTACGAGCAGTACTTC
clone_size: .; j_call: TRBJ1-1; d_call: TRBD1; v_call: TRBV9; cdr3_aa: CASSVGQGTVNTEAFF; cdr3_nt: TGTGCCAGCAGCGTAGGTCAGGGGACAGTGAACACTGAAGCTTTCTTT
clone_size: .; j_call: TRBJ1-1; d_call: TRBD1; v_call: TRBV6-6; cdr3_aa: CASSTRDRVSGTEAFF; cdr3_nt: TGTGCCAGCAGCACGAGGGACAGGGTTTCTGGCACTGAAGCTTTCTTT
clone_size: .; j_call: TRBJ2-7; d_call: .; v_call: TRBV6-5; cdr3_aa: CASRHNRGGEQYF; cdr3_nt: TGTGCCAGCAGACACAACAGGGGGGGGGAGCAGTACTTC
clone_size: .; j_call: TRBJ1-3; d_call: TRBD1; v_call: TRBV10-3; cdr3_aa: CATGQGGGNTIYF; cdr3_nt: TGTGCCACCGGACAGGGGGGTGGAAACACCATATATTTT
clone_size: .; j_call: TRBJ2-2; d_call: .; v_call: TRBV5-5; cdr3_aa: CASNLGGELFF; cdr3_nt: TGTGCCAGCAACCTCGGCGGGGAGCTGTTTTTT
clone_size: .; j_call: TRBJ1-5; d_call: .; v_call: TRBV7-2; cdr3_aa: CASSYYSNQPQHF; cdr3_nt: TGTGCCAGCAGCTATTATAGCAATCAGCCCCAGCATTTT
clone_size: .; j_call: TRBJ2-1; d_call: TRBD1; v_call: TRBV19; cdr3_aa: CASSKPGQGNNEQFF; cdr3_nt: TGTGCCAGTAGTAAACCGGGACAGGGGAACAATGAGCAGTTCTTC
clone_size: .; j_call: TRBJ1-5; d_call: .; v_call: TRBV6-6; cdr3_aa: CASSYGGSSNQPQHF; cdr3_nt: TGTGCCAGCAGTTACGGGGGGAGCAGCAATCAGCCCCAGCATTTT
clone_size: .; j_call: TRBJ2-5; d_call: TRBD2; v_call: TRBV9; cdr3_aa: CASSVATTSGGALETQYF; cdr3_nt: TGTGCCAGCAGCGTAGCTACGACTAGCGGGGGGGCCTTGGAGACCCAGTACTTC
clone_size: .; j_call: TRBJ1-4; d_call: .; v_call: TRBV7-9; cdr3_aa: CASSFTQGGEKLFF; cdr3_nt: TGTGCCAGCAGCTTCACCCAGGGCGGTGAAAAACTGTTTTTT
clone_size: .; j_call: TRBJ1-5; d_call: .; v_call: TRBV6-1; cdr3_aa: CASKVQGNQPQHF; cdr3_nt: TGTGCCAGCAAAGTACAGGGCAATCAGCCCCAGCATTTT
clone_size: .; j_call: TRBJ2-1; d_call: TRBD2; v_call: TRBV2; cdr3_aa: CASLWGGGAYNEQFF; cdr3_nt: TGTGCCAGCCTCTGGGGCGGGGGGGCGTACAATGAGCAGTTCTTC
clone_size: .; j_call: TRBJ2-3; d_call: TRBD2; v_call: TRBV7-2; cdr3_aa: CASSLRRGDSSTDTQYF; cdr3_nt: TGTGCCAGCAGCTTAAGGCGGGGGGATTCTAGCACAGATACGCAGTATTTT
clone_size: .; j_call: TRBJ2-1; d_call: .; v_call: TRBV9; cdr3_aa: CASSPYVDEQFF; cdr3_nt: TGTGCCAGCAGCCCCTATGTCGATGAGCAGTTCTTC
clone_size: .; j_call: TRBJ2-2; d_call: TRBD1; v_call: TRBV10-3; cdr3_aa: CAISESGTAWGNTGELFF; cdr3_nt: TGTGCCATCAGTGAGTCCGGGACAGCCTGGGGGAACACCGGGGAGCTGTTTTTT
clone_size: .; j_call: TRBJ2-1; d_call: TRBD1; v_call: TRBV11-2; cdr3_aa: CASSSDAGTGADKSQFF; cdr3_nt: TGTGCCAGCAGCTCAGATGCCGGGACAGGGGCTGATAAATCGCAGTTCTTC
clone_size: once; j_call: TRBJ1-1; d_call: .; v_call: TRBV6-1; cdr3_aa: CASSEVGVEAFF; cdr3_nt: TGTGCCAGCAGTGAAGTAGGGGTGGAAGCTTTCTTT
clone_size: .; j_call: TRBJ2-6; d_call: TRBD1; v_call: TRBV30; cdr3_aa: CAYHRDRVLTGANVLTF; cdr3_nt: TGTGCCTATCACCGGGACAGAGTTCTGACTGGGGCCAACGTCCTGACTTTC
clone_size: .; j_call: TRBJ2-7; d_call: .; v_call: TRBV5-6; cdr3_aa: CASSNARGTYEQYF; cdr3_nt: TGTGCCAGCAGCAACGCTCGGGGAACCTACGAGCAGTACTTC
clone_size: .; j_call: TRBJ1-1; d_call: .; v_call: TRBV19; cdr3_aa: CASTLLGGYDEAFF; cdr3_nt: TGTGCCAGTACTCTGCTGGGAGGGTATGATGAAGCTTTCTTT
clone_size: .; j_call: TRBJ2-3; d_call: TRBD2; v_call: TRBV7-2; cdr3_aa: CASSRGLAGGGDTQYF; cdr3_nt: TGTGCCAGCAGCCGGGGACTAGCGGGGGGTGGAGATACGCAGTATTTT
clone_size: .; j_call: TRBJ2-5; d_call: TRBD2; v_call: TRBV30; cdr3_aa: CAWSHAGGETQYF; cdr3_nt: TGTGCCTGGAGTCATGCGGGGGGGGAGACCCAGTACTTC
clone_size: .; j_call: TRBJ2-2; d_call: .; v_call: TRBV5-6; cdr3_aa: CASSPGNTGELFF; cdr3_nt: TGTGCCAGCAGCCCCGGGAACACCGGGGAGCTGTTTTTT
clone_size: .; j_call: TRBJ2-7; d_call: TRBD1; v_call: TRBV9; cdr3_aa: CASSATGVHEQYF; cdr3_nt: TGTGCCAGCAGCGCAACAGGGGTCCACGAGCAGTACTTC
clone_size: few; j_call: TRBJ2-1; d_call: .; v_call: TRBV4-3; cdr3_aa: CASSQGRAHNEQFF; cdr3_nt: TGCGCCAGCAGCCAAGGCAGGGCCCACAATGAGCAGTTCTTC